The next 26 T cell receptor beta chains were all read from a single sample in a study of blood T cell repertoires in COVID-19. Some clones are missing from TCRdb's copy, which holds only in-frame ones; the method was immunoSEQ multiplex PCR. Altogether tens of thousands of clones are present, roughly 87% being singletons, with the ten largest covering approximately 0.49%. The sequenced sample was peripheral blood. These receptors came from a man over 45 with COVID-19, enrolled during active disease.

CDR3 DNA sequence: TGCGCCAGCAGCGCGACTAGCGGGGCCTACGAGCAGTACTTC. Translated, it gives CASSATSGAYEQYF. The gene calls are TRBV5-1 and TRBJ2-7; 11 bases are a match to TRBD2. The germline CDR1 and CDR2 sequences are SGHRS and YFSETQ. The CDR3 spans 14 residues. The V gene end was trimmed by 4 bases and the J gene end by 2 bases; junction bases not matched to a gene: 2. Drawing the rest from reference TRBV5-1 and TRBJ2-7, the complete variable domain is KAGVTQTPRYLIKTRGQQVTLSCSPISGHRSVSWYQQTPGQGLQFLFEYFSETQRNKGNFPGRFSGRQFSNSRSEMNVSTLELGDSALYLCASSATSGAYEQYFGPGTRLTVT.

This chain links TRBV4-1 with TRBJ1-6; D call uncertain. V dropped 1 base and J dropped 9 bases, with 7 bases sitting between them. The germline CDR1 and CDR2 sequences are MGHRA and YSYEKL. This CDR3 comprises 13 residues. The CDR3 DNA follows: TGCGCCAGCAGCCAAGTCGTTCTTTCACCCCTCCACTTT. This encodes CASSQVVLSPLHF.

This clone showed up just once. The genes are TRBV4-2 and TRBJ1-3; 8 positions agree with TRBD1. From germline, CDR1 is LGHNA and CDR2 YNFKEQ. V lost 0 bases to trimming and J lost 0 bases; unmatched junction nucleotides: 1. The CDR3 runs 16 residues. This CDR3 is CASSQETGGSGNTIYF. CDR3 sequence (DNA): TGTGCCAGCAGCCAAGAAACAGGGGGCTCTGGAAACACCATATATTTT.

The rearrangement links TRBV21-1 to TRBJ1-1. TRBV21-1 is given as a pseudogene. The CDR3 loop spans 17 amino acids. CDR3 sequence reads: CASSKDLRVEKNTEAFF. CDR3 nucleotides: TGTGCCAGCAGCAAAGATCTGAGGGTAGAGAAGAACACTGAAGCTTTCTTT.

The chain couples TRBV30 to TRBJ1-3, with D perhaps TRBD1 (5 bases). The V end was cut by 0 bases, the J end by 0 bases, with 9 bases between. There are 15 residues in the CDR3. Germline CDR1 is GTSNPN and CDR2 is SVGIG (reference sequence). The DNA for the CDR3 is TGTGCCTGGAGTGTAGGGGATGACTCTGGAAACACCATATATTTT. Protein: CAWSVGDDSGNTIYF.

This sequence joins TRBV4-1 and TRBJ1-2; the match to TRBD1 covers 7 bases. The CDR3 sequence is 15 residues long. V was pared by 2 bases and J by 5 bases, with 8 bases of the junction left unmatched. CDR1 MGHRA and CDR2 YSYEKL come from the germline V gene. The CDR3 DNA is TGCGCCAGCAGCCAATCAATGGGACAGCCGTATGGCTACACCTTC. Translating it yields CASSQSMGQPYGYTF.

CDR3 DNA sequence: TGTGCCAGCAGTGAATCAGGGGATCCGACAGGGGAAAAACTGTTTTTT. Its protein is CASSESGDPTGEKLFF. The rearrangement links TRBV6-1 to TRBJ1-4, with 7 bases fitting TRBD1. Trimming took 2 bases from V and 8 from J; bases not matched to a gene: 11. CDR1 is MNHNS, CDR2 SASEGT, per germline. CDR3 length equals 16 residues.

This chain joins TRBV5-8 and TRBJ2-2; 8 bases match TRBD2. The junction had 5 bases not matched to a gene; V was cut back by 4 bases and J by 0 bases. In germline, CDR1 is SGHTS, CDR2 YDEGEE. The CDR3 loop spans 16 amino acids. CDR3 sequence reads: CASSPAGAPNTGELFF. The DNA for the CDR3 is TGTGCCAGCAGCCCAGCGGGGGCCCCGAACACCGGGGAGCTGTTTTTT.

The J gene is TRBJ1-1, the V gene TRBV7-3, with TRBD1 matching 11 bases. V was pared by 4 bases and J by 7 bases, with 8 bases of the junction left unmatched. CDR1 is SGHTA and CDR2 is FQGTGA in the germline V gene. This CDR3 comprises 15 residues. In DNA form, the CDR3 reads TGTGCCAGCAGCTCGCCGGACAGGGGGCTTTTTGAAGCTTTCTTT. The encoded protein is CASSSPDRGLFEAFF.

This chain links TRBV5-6 with TRBJ2-5; no definite D call. CDR3 length: 17 residues. Trimming left V 1 base short and J 2 bases short, with 18 bases between. Germline V gives CDR1 SGHDT, CDR2 YYEEEE. CDR3: CASSLNTWPRQQETQYF. The CDR3 DNA reads as TGTGCCAGCAGCTTGAATACGTGGCCTAGGCAACAAGAGACCCAGTACTTC.

This sequence joins TRBV2 and TRBJ2-7; 8 bases map to TRBD1. This CDR3 has 15 residues. Germline CDR1 and CDR2: SNHLY and FYNNEI. After removal of 5 bases from V and 4 bases from J, the junction contained 10 bases not matched to a gene. CDR3 region: CASSPQAQGAYEQYF. The CDR3, as DNA: TGTGCCAGCAGTCCCCAGGCGCAGGGGGCATACGAGCAGTACTTC.

J is TRBJ1-2 and V is TRBV19; the match to TRBD1 covers 7 bases. The CDR3 is 15 residues long. The germline gives CDR1 LNHDA, CDR2 SQIVND (reference sequence). The J segment lost 4 bases and the V segment lost 1 base, leaving 6 bases of the junction unmatched. The CDR3 sequence is CASSIGQRTGYGYTF. In nucleotides, the CDR3 is TGTGCCAGTAGTATAGGACAGAGGACAGGCTATGGCTACACCTTC.

A single count supports this clone. The V gene is TRBV15, the J gene TRBJ2-1, with TRBD2 identical over 11 bases. V was pared by 5 bases and J by 7 bases, with 7 bases of the junction left unmatched. The CDR3 is 15 amino acids. CDR1 LNHNV and CDR2 YYDKDF come from the germline V gene (reference sequence). CDR3: CATSARLAGSNEQFF. In nucleotides, the CDR3 is TGTGCCACCAGCGCCCGACTAGCGGGATCGAATGAGCAGTTCTTC.

This sequence joins TRBV4-1 and TRBJ2-4, with D unclear. Germline V gene data show CDR1 as MGHRA and CDR2 as YSYEKL. V was pared by 0 bases and J by 0 bases, with 9 bases between. The length of the CDR3 is 16 residues. CDR3 DNA: TGCGCCAGCAGCCAAGAACTCCACTTAGCCAAAAACATTCAGTACTTC. This codes for CASSQELHLAKNIQYF.

This clone was seen only once. The rearrangement links TRBV10-3 to TRBJ2-7, with 13 bases lining up with TRBD2. With 8 bases clipped from V and 4 bases from J, the junction kept 5 bases outside the gene matches. CDR3 size: 14 residues. Germline values: CDR1 ENHRY, CDR2 SYGVKD. CDR3 coding DNA: TGTGCCATCGGACGGACTAGCGGGAGTTACGAGCAGTACTTC. It yields the protein CAIGRTSGSYEQYF.

This sequence joins TRBV19 and TRBJ1-6, with a tentative D call TRBD1 (5 bases). There are 16 residues in the CDR3. CDR1 and CDR2 from the germline V gene are LNHDA and SQIVND (reference sequence). V was pared by 1 base and J by 6 bases, with 13 bases between. The CDR3 protein is CASSIVGEELNSPLHF. CDR3 DNA sequence: TGTGCCAGTAGTATAGTAGGGGAGGAACTTAATTCACCCCTCCACTTT.

V usage is TRBV18 and J usage is TRBJ2-7, with 13 bases fitting TRBD2. Per germline, CDR1 KGHSH and CDR2 LQKENI. V lost 0 bases and J lost 5; bases outside the gene matches: 1. The CDR3 length is 15 residues. CDR3 sequence: CASSPPGLAGNEQYF. The CDR3 DNA is TGTGCCAGCTCACCACCGGGACTAGCGGGAAACGAGCAGTACTTC. Full variable domain (remainder filled in from reference TRBV18 and TRBJ2-7): NAGVMQNPRHLVRRRGQEARLRCSPMKGHSHVYWYRQLPEEGLKFMVYLQKENIIDESGMPKERFSAEFPKEGPSILRIQQVVRGDSAAYFCASSPPGLAGNEQYFGPGTRLTVT.

J is TRBJ2-5 and V is TRBV11-2, with 10 bases identical to TRBD2. The CDR3 extends over 15 amino acids. The germline V gene encodes CDR1 SGHAT and CDR2 FQNNGV. J lost 2 bases, V lost 5 bases, and 5 bases had no gene match. Here the CDR3 DNA reads TGTGCCAGCAGCCCCGGACTAGCGGAACAAGAGACCCAGTACTTC. It yields the protein CASSPGLAEQETQYF.

This clone was seen more than once but under ten times. This chain links TRBV4-2 with TRBJ2-3; TRBD2 aligns across 16 bases. There are 18 residues in the CDR3. CDR1 is LGHNA, CDR2 YNFKEQ, per germline. The J segment lost 5 bases and the V segment lost 1 base, leaving 6 bases of the junction unmatched. The CDR3 is CASSQAGLAGGYLDTQYF. The CDR3 DNA reads as TGTGCCAGCAGCCAAGCGGGACTAGCGGGAGGGTATCTAGATACGCAGTATTTT.

This rearrangement joins TRBV5-1 to TRBJ2-7; TRBD2 agrees at 8 bases. Unmatched junction bases numbered 14, after V lost 0 bases and J lost 3 bases. Per the germline V gene, CDR1 is SGHRS and CDR2 is YFSETQ. This CDR3 has 18 residues. The CDR3 loop is CASSLAPSGSARDYEQYF. In DNA form, the CDR3 reads TGCGCCAGCAGCTTGGCCCCCAGCGGGAGTGCTAGGGACTACGAGCAGTACTTC.

In its sample, this clone was seen a few times. The rearrangement joins TRBV4-2 to TRBJ2-2; D ambiguous. CDR1 and CDR2 from the germline V gene are LGHNA and YNFKEQ. Trimming removed 0 bases from V and 1 base from J, with 15 bases in between. This CDR3 is built from 18 residues. CDR3 residues: CASSQDYSGPMNTGELFF. CDR3 DNA: TGTGCCAGCAGCCAAGATTATTCTGGCCCGATGAACACCGGGGAGCTGTTTTTT.

This chain connects TRBV27 to TRBJ1-4; 7 bases agree with TRBD1. The length of the CDR3 is 17 residues. The V segment lost 2 bases and the J segment 2 bases; nucleotides outside the gene matches: 8. Germline V gene data show CDR1 as MNHEY and CDR2 as SMNVEV (reference sequence). CDR3 coding DNA: TGTGCCAGCAGTTTACAGGGGGGAGAAGGGACTAATGAAAAACTGTTTTTT. Translated: CASSLQGGEGTNEKLFF.

The rearrangement joins TRBV5-4 to TRBJ1-6, with TRBD1 matching 7 bases. Germline V gives CDR1 SGHNT, CDR2 YYREEE (reference sequence). The V segment lost 4 bases and the J segment 7 bases; nucleotides outside the gene matches: 11. The CDR3 consists of 16 residues. CDR3 sequence (DNA): TGTGCCAGCAGCCCCAAGACAGGGATTAAGAATTCACCCCTCCACTTT. It is translated as CASSPKTGIKNSPLHF.

The genes are TRBV29-1 and TRBJ2-1; TRBD1 matches 9 bases. With 3 bases clipped from V and 6 bases from J, the junction kept 3 bases outside the gene matches. The CDR3 loop spans 13 amino acids. In germline, CDR1 is SQVTM, CDR2 ANQGSEA. The CDR3 region is CSVEGQGSNEQFF. The CDR3 DNA follows: TGCAGCGTTGAGGGACAGGGAAGCAATGAGCAGTTCTTC.

V gene TRBV5-5 combines with J gene TRBJ1-6; no clear D gene. The CDR3 runs 14 residues. Per the germline V gene, CDR1 is SGHKS and CDR2 is YYEKEE (reference sequence). The V gene lost 1 base and the J gene lost 5 bases, with 7 bases spanning the gap. Here the CDR3 reads CASSLTADNSPLHF. CDR3 sequence (DNA): TGTGCCAGCAGCTTGACAGCCGATAATTCACCCCTCCACTTT. The full variable domain, its missing parts supplied by reference TRBV5-5 and TRBJ1-6, is DAGVTQSPTHLIKTRGQQVTLRCSPISGHKSVSWYQQVLGQGPQFIFQYYEKEERGRGNFPDRFSARQFPNYSSELNVNALLLGDSALYLCASSLTADNSPLHFGNGTRLTVT.

This chain uses TRBV15 with TRBJ2-4, with TRBD1 identical over 9 bases. The germline V gene has CDR1 LNHNV and CDR2 YYDKDF (reference sequence). The CDR3 loop spans 14 amino acids. The V and J ends lost 5 bases and 5 bases, in that order; junction bases with no gene match: 4. This CDR3 is CATSSRTGENIQYF. The CDR3 nucleotides read TGTGCCACCAGCTCTCGGACAGGGGAAAACATTCAGTACTTC.